The 27 T cell receptor beta chains below were found in one sample sequenced in a study of OX40 agonist ivuxolimab in advanced cancers. Assay used: immunoSEQ multiplex PCR; TCRdb lists only in-frame clones, some missing. This sample yields 65,000 to 80,000 clones, of which 65% to 85% are seen a single time; approximately 8% belongs to the top ten. Here the sequenced sample was CD4+ or CD8+ T cells sorted from blood, taken in a trial of the OX40 agonist ivuxolimab. These receptors all stem from an adult with an advanced solid tumor such as melanoma, head and neck, liver or kidney cancer.

The V gene is TRBV14, the J gene TRBJ2-3, with D possibly TRBD1 on 6 matching bases. The germline V gene has CDR1 SGHDN and CDR2 FVKESK. This CDR3 contains 17 residues. The ends were cut back, 0 bases at V and 4 bases at J, with 17 bases in the middle. CDR3 region: CASSQDMGAVSADTQYF. The DNA for the CDR3 is TGTGCCAGCAGCCAAGATATGGGGGCAGTCTCGGCAGATACGCAGTATTTT.

The gene calls are TRBV7-9 and TRBJ1-2, with D perhaps matching TRBD1 (5 bases). Trimming removed 5 bases at V and 2 bases at J, with 18 bases between. The V gene's germline CDR1 is SEHNR and CDR2 FQNEAQ (reference sequence). The CDR3 sequence is 16 residues long. The CDR3 nucleotides are TGTGCCAGCAGCCCCCAAAGGGGCAGGGAGAACTATGGCTACACCTTC. It specifies CASSPQRGRENYGYTF.

The CDR3 here is CASSQVLAENTGELFF. CDR3 bases: TGCGCCAGCAGCCAAGTACTAGCGGAGAACACCGGGGAGCTGTTTTTT. This rearrangement joins TRBV4-1 to TRBJ2-2; 8 bases line up with TRBD2. Germline CDR1 is MGHRA and CDR2 is YSYEKL. This CDR3 has 16 amino acids. With 1 base clipped from V and 1 base from J, the junction kept 2 bases outside the gene matches.

This clone was detected only a few times. The V and J genes are TRBV6-5 and TRBJ2-5, with no clear D. Trimming shortened V by 1 base and J by 5 bases, and 11 bases separated the two germline ends. The CDR3 contains 14 residues. Germline CDR1 is MNHEY and CDR2 is SVGAGI. The chain's CDR3 is CASSYLGRPETQYF. In DNA, the CDR3 is TGTGCCAGCAGTTACTTGGGTAGACCGGAGACCCAGTACTTC.

This clone showed up just once. The rearrangement joins TRBV9 to TRBJ2-1; D gene ambiguous. V shed 3 bases and J shed 5 bases, with 21 bases lying between them. This CDR3 contains 17 residues. Germline CDR1 SGDLS, CDR2 YYNGEE. DNA for the CDR3: TGTGCCAGCAGCGCAAACCTCCTCTTGGTCCCCGACAATGAGCAGTTCTTC. The encoded protein is CASSANLLLVPDNEQFF.

The chain recombines TRBV7-9 with TRBJ1-2, with a weak D call TRBD1 (6 bases). This CDR3 comprises 13 residues. The germline gives CDR1 SEHNR, CDR2 FQNEAQ (reference sequence). With 5 bases removed from V and 6 bases from J, the gap between germline ends came to 13 bases. DNA for the CDR3: TGTGCCAGCAGCCTACAGGGAGCCGATGGCTACACCTTC. Residues: CASSLQGADGYTF.

Only a few counts were recorded for this clone. This chain uses TRBV1 with TRBJ1-4. TRBV1 is a documented pseudogene. The CDR3 runs to 19 residues. Written as DNA, the CDR3 is TGCACCAGCAGCCAAGATCAACGGCAAACTTTTGCAACTAATGAAAAACTGTTTTTT. This translates into CTSSQDQRQTFATNEKLFF.

The CDR3 region is CASSGAPGQGPAQPQHF. The CDR3 coding sequence is TGTGCCAGCAGTGGGGCCCCGGGACAGGGGCCGGCGCAGCCCCAGCATTTT. The chain joins TRBV6-1 to TRBJ1-5; 10 bases fit TRBD1. V lost 4 bases, J lost 7 bases, and 13 bases stayed unmatched. This CDR3 has 17 residues. The germline gives CDR1 MNHNS, CDR2 SASEGT.

This clone has just a few counts. The rearrangement uses TRBV5-1 and TRBJ2-7, with D perhaps being TRBD1 or TRBD2 (5 bases each). V shed 4 bases and J shed 0 bases, with 14 bases lying between them. This CDR3 has 15 residues. The germline V gene encodes CDR1 SGHRS and CDR2 YFSETQ. The CDR3 protein is CASSHGPGSSYEQYV. The CDR3 DNA sequence: TGCGCCAGCAGCCACGGGCCAGGGAGCTCCTACGAGCAGTACGTC.

This chain uses TRBV5-6 with TRBJ2-2; D is possibly TRBD1 or TRBD2 (6 bases each). The V gene's germline CDR1 is SGHDT and CDR2 YYEEEE. There are 14 residues in the CDR3. V lost 4 bases and J 4 bases, leaving 11 bases between the germline ends. Here the CDR3 reads CASSPGAATGELFF. CDR3 DNA: TGTGCCAGCAGCCCGGGGGCCGCCACCGGGGAGCTGTTTTTT.

This clone came up a few times. The V gene is TRBV28, the J gene TRBJ2-3; 9 nucleotides match TRBD1. This CDR3 has 15 residues. J lost 4 bases, V lost 3 bases, and 5 bases had no gene match. Germline-derived CDR1 and CDR2 are MDHEN and SYDVKM. CDR3 region: CASSFGTGTSDTQYF. For the CDR3, the DNA is TGTGCCAGCAGTTTTGGGACAGGGACTTCAGATACGCAGTATTTT. The full variable domain, completed using reference TRBV28 and TRBJ2-3, is DVKVTQSSRYLVKRTGEKVFLECVQDMDHENMFWYRQDPGLGLRLIYFSYDVKMKEKGDIPEGYSVSREKKERFSLILESASTNQTSMYLCASSFGTGTSDTQYFGPGTRLTVL.

The V gene is TRBV7-8, the J gene TRBJ1-2, with 9 bases identical to TRBD1. J lost 2 bases, V lost 5 bases, and 3 bases had no gene match. The CDR3 length is 14 residues. Germline V gene data show CDR1 as SGHVS and CDR2 as FQNEAQ. Here the CDR3 DNA reads TGTGCCAGCAGCGTCGGGACAGGGAACTATGGCTACACCTTC. It is translated as CASSVGTGNYGYTF. Together with reference TRBV7-8 and TRBJ1-2, the CDR3 gives the full variable domain: GAGVSQSPRYKVAKRGQDVALRCDPISGHVSLFWYQQALGQGPEFLTYFQNEAQLDKSGLPSDRFFAERPEGSVSTLKIQRTQQEDSAVYLCASSVGTGNYGYTFGSGTRLTVV.

This clone was seen a few times. This chain connects TRBV6-5 to TRBJ2-5, with D hard to call. The germline CDR1 and CDR2 sequences are MNHEY and SVGAGI. V lost 8 bases and J 1 base, leaving 5 bases between the germline ends. This CDR3 contains 11 residues. The CDR3 DNA reads TGTGCCAGCGGCCGCCAAGAGACCCAGTACTTC. Its protein is CASGRQETQYF.

This clone is a singleton in its sample. V gene TRBV13 combines with J gene TRBJ2-7; TRBD1 matches 7 bases. Germline loops: CDR1 PRHDT, CDR2 FYEKMQ (reference sequence). Losses at the gene ends were 3 bases for V and 4 bases for J; bases not matched to a gene: 6. The length of the CDR3 is 14 residues. Here the CDR3 DNA reads TGTGCCAGCAGCTTGGGACGACAGGGATACGAGCAGTACGTC. Translated: CASSLGRQGYEQYV.

This clone has only a few counts. V usage is TRBV27 and J usage is TRBJ2-2; D gene unclear. Per germline, CDR1 MNHEY and CDR2 SMNVEV (reference sequence). The CDR3 has 13 amino acids. V lost 4 bases to trimming and J lost 6 bases, with 9 bases between them. The CDR3 nucleotides are TGTGCCAGCAGTTACAAGGGCCCCGGGGAGCTGTTTTTT. Its protein product is CASSYKGPGELFF.

The gene calls are TRBV6-6 and TRBJ1-2; D may be TRBD1 (5 bases). CDR1 MNHNY and CDR2 SVGAGI come from the germline V gene (reference sequence). The CDR3 length is 15 residues. Trimming took off 7 bases at V and 8 bases at J, with 23 bases between the two ends. The CDR3 spells CASTGGAMGRAGYTF. The CDR3 bases are TGTGCCAGCACCGGCGGGGCAATGGGCCGGGCCGGCTACACCTTC.

A word on this clone: Other DNA variants within this sample encode the same CDR3. The J gene is TRBJ2-1, the V gene TRBV30, with 10 bases aligning to TRBD2. V lost 0 bases and J lost 4; bases outside the gene matches: 3. CDR1 and CDR2 from the germline V gene are GTSNPN and SVGIG (reference sequence). The CDR3 is made up of 15 amino acids. The CDR3 region has the DNA TGTGCCTGGAGTGTTGGGACTAGCGAGTACAATGAGCAGTTCTTC. It is translated as CAWSVGTSEYNEQFF.

This clone was counted between two and nine times. The chain carries TRBV9 and TRBJ1-2; D is uncertain. V gave up 0 bases and J gave up 8 bases, with 8 bases separating them. The length of the CDR3 is 12 residues. CDR1 is SGDLS and CDR2 is YYNGEE in the germline V gene. The CDR3 loop reads CASSVALGGYTF. As DNA, the CDR3 is TGTGCCAGCAGCGTAGCGTTGGGCGGCTACACCTTC.

The sample holds one count of this clone. The CDR3 nucleotides read TGCGCCAGCAGCCCCGGACCGGTAGGCACAGATACGCAGTATTTT. Translating gives CASSPGPVGTDTQYF. The genes are TRBV5-1 and TRBJ2-3, with D unresolved. Germline V CDR1 and CDR2: SGHRS, YFSETQ. The CDR3 covers 15 residues. With 4 bases removed from V and 1 base from J, the gap between germline ends came to 13 bases.

The chain combines TRBV11-3 with TRBJ1-2; D might be TRBD1 (5 bases). This CDR3 contains 15 residues. V lost 2 bases and J lost 6, with 16 bases in between. Germline-derived CDR1 and CDR2 are SGHNT and YENEEA. CDR3 sequence: CASSLTPLKGNGYTF. In DNA, the CDR3 is TGTGCCAGCAGCTTAACCCCTCTTAAGGGGAATGGCTACACCTTC.

The chain combines TRBV19 with TRBJ2-2; no clear D. Germline V lookup: CDR1 LNHDA, CDR2 SQIVND (reference sequence). The CDR3 is made up of 14 amino acids. V shed 4 bases and J shed 5 bases, with 11 bases lying between them. The CDR3 DNA sequence: TGTGCCAGTAGTACCGGCCTCAGTACCGGGGAGCTGTTTTTT. Translating gives CASSTGLSTGELFF. Variable domain in full (rest from reference TRBV19 and TRBJ2-2): DGGITQSPKYLFRKEGQNVTLSCEQNLNHDAMYWYRQDPGQGLRLIYYSQIVNDFQKGDIAEGYSVSREKKESFPLTVTSAQKNPTAFYLCASSTGLSTGELFFGEGSRLTVL.

Here the CDR3 reads CASSPRDPLSNEQFF. CDR3 nucleotides: TGTGCCAGCAGCCCCCGGGACCCTCTATCTAATGAGCAGTTCTTC. The rearrangement joins TRBV5-4 to TRBJ2-1; D might be TRBD1 or TRBD2, each matching 5 bases. Germline CDR1 is SGHNT and CDR2 is YYREEE (reference sequence). Trimming shortened V by 4 bases and J by 7 bases, and 18 bases separated the two germline ends. The CDR3 extends over 15 amino acids. The full variable domain, rest sourced from reference TRBV5-4 and TRBJ2-1, is ETGVTQSPTHLIKTRGQQVTLRCSSQSGHNTVSWYQQALGQGPQFIFQYYREEENGRGNFPPRFSGLQFPNYSSELNVNALELDDSALYLCASSPRDPLSNEQFFGPGTRLTVL.

The CDR3 bases are TGTGCCAGCAGTCCCCCGTGGACAGGGATGAACACCGGGGAGCTGTTTTTT. It specifies CASSPPWTGMNTGELFF. The chain carries TRBV27 and TRBJ2-2; 8 bases are a match to TRBD1. This CDR3 comprises 17 residues. V dropped 5 bases and J dropped 1; count of bases not matched to a gene: 9. Germline values: CDR1 MNHEY, CDR2 SMNVEV (reference sequence).

CDR3 region: CASSLPGGSGGNTIYF. In nucleotides, the CDR3 is TGTGCCAGCAGCTTACCAGGAGGGTCGGGGGGAAACACCATATATTTT. V is TRBV7-9 and J is TRBJ1-3; D gene uncertain. V shed 2 bases and J shed 4 bases, with 15 bases lying between them. Germline V lookup: CDR1 SEHNR, CDR2 FQNEAQ (reference sequence). The CDR3 runs to 16 residues.

J is TRBJ2-5 and V is TRBV5-8; 8 bases fit TRBD2. CDR3 length: 14 amino acids. Germline loops: CDR1 SGHTS, CDR2 YDEGEE. V lost 7 bases, J lost 1 base, and 6 bases stayed unmatched. DNA of the CDR3: TGTGCCAGCGGGGCGGGGGGTATCCAAGAGACCCAGTACTTC. Amino acid sequence: CASGAGGIQETQYF.

The CDR3 protein is CASSDPASHSTDTQYF. CDR3 in DNA: TGTGCCAGCAGCGATCCGGCTAGTCATAGCACAGATACGCAGTATTTT. The rearrangement joins TRBV5-4 to TRBJ2-3, with no clear D. V dropped 4 bases and J dropped 0 bases, with 15 bases sitting between them. The germline gives CDR1 SGHNT, CDR2 YYREEE (reference sequence). CDR3 length: 16 amino acids.

The CDR3 region is CASSLSSAANQPQHF. CDR3 sequence (DNA): TGTGCCAGCAGCTTATCCTCAGCTGCCAATCAGCCCCAGCATTTT. This chain connects TRBV7-2 to TRBJ1-5; D gene unclear. This CDR3 has 15 residues. Germline CDR1 reads SGHTA; CDR2 reads FQGNSA. Trimming removed 2 bases at V and 3 bases at J, with 11 bases between.